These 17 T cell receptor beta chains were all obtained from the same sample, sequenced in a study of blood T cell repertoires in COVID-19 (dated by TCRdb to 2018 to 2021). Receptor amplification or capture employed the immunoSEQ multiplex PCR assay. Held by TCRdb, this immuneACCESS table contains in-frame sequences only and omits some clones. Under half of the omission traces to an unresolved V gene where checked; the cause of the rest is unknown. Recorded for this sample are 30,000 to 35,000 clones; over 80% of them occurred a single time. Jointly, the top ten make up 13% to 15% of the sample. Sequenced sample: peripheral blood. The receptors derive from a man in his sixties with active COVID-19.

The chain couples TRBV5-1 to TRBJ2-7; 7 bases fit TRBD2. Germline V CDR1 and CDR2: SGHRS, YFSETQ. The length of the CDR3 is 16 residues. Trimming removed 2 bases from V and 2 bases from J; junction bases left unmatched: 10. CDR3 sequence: CASSFLIAGGTYEQYF. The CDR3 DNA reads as TGCGCCAGCAGCTTCCTAATAGCGGGTGGGACCTACGAGCAGTACTTC.

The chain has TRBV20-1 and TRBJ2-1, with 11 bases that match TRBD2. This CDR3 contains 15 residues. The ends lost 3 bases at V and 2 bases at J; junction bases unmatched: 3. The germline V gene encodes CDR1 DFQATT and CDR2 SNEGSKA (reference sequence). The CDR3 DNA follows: TGCAGTGCTAGTCTTAGCGGGAGGGCCTACAATGAGCAGTTCTTC. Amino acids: CSASLSGRAYNEQFF.

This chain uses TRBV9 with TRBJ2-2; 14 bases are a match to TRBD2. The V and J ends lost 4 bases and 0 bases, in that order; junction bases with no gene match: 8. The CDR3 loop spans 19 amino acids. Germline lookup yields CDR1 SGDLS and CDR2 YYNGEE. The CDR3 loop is CASSLGTSGSGSNTGELFF. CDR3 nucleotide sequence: TGTGCCAGCAGCCTAGGGACTAGCGGGAGTGGGTCGAACACCGGGGAGCTGTTTTTT.

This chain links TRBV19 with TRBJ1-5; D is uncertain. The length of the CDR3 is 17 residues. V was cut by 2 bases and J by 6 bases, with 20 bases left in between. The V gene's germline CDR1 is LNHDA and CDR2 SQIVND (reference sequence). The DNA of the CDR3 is TGTGCCAGTAGTATACCCCGGGCTGAGAGTCGGGGTCAGCCCCAGCATTTT. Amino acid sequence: CASSIPRAESRGQPQHF.

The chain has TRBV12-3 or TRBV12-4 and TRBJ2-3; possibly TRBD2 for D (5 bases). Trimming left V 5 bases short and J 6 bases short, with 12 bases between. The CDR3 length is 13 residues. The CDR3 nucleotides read TGTGCCAGCAGTACCGCGGGCGAGGATACGCAGTATTTT. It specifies CASSTAGEDTQYF.

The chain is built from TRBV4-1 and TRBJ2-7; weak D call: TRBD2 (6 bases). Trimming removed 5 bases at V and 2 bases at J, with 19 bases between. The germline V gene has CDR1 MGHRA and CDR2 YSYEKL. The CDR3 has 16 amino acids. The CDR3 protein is CASSSYPGLGAYEQYF. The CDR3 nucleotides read TGCGCCAGCAGCTCATACCCGGGACTTGGGGCCTACGAGCAGTACTTC.

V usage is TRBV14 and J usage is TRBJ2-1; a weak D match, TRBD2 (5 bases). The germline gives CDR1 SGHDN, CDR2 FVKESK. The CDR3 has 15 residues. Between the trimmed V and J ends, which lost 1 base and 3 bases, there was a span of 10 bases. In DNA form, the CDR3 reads TGTGCCAGCAGCCAAGGGATTGACTACTACAATGAGCAGTTCTTC. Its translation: CASSQGIDYYNEQFF.

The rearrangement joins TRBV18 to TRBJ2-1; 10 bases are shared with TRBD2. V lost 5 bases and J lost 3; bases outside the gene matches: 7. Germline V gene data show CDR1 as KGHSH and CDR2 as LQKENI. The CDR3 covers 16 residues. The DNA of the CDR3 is TGTGCCAGCTCAGCGGCTTTAGCGGGGGGCTACAATGAGCAGTTCTTC. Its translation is CASSAALAGGYNEQFF.

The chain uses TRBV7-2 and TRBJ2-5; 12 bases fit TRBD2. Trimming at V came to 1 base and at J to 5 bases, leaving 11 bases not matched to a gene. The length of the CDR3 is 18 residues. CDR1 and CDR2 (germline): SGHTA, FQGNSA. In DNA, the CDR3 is TGTGCCAGCAGCTTAGGGGTAGCTAGCGGGAGGGCCGGTGAGACCCAGTACTTC. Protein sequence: CASSLGVASGRAGETQYF.

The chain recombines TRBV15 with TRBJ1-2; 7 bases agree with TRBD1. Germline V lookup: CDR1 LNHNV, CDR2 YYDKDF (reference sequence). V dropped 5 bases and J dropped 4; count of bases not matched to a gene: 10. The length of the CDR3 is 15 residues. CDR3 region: CATSEGRGQIYGYTF. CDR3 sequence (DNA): TGTGCCACCAGCGAGGGAAGGGGGCAGATCTATGGCTACACCTTC.

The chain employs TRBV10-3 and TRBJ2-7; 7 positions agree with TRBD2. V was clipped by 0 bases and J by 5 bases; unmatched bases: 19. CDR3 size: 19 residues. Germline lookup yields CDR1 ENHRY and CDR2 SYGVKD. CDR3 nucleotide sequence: TGTGCCATCAGTGAGTCGTGGGAGGGCGAGGGTTCCTTTGGGGACGAGCAGTACTTC. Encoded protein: CAISESWEGEGSFGDEQYF.

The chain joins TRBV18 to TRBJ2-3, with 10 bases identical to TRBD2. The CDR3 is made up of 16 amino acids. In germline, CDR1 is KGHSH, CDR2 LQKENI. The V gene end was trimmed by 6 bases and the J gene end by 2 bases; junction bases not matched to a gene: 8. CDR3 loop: CASSPILAGYTDTQYF. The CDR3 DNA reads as TGTGCCAGCTCTCCAATACTAGCGGGGTACACAGATACGCAGTATTTT.

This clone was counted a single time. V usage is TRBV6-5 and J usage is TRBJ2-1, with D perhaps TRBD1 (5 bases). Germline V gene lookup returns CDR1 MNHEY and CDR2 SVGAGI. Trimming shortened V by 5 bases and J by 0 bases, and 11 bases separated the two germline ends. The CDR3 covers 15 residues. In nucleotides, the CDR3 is TGTGCCAGCAGTCCCAGGGTGTACTCCTACAATGAGCAGTTCTTC. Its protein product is CASSPRVYSYNEQFF.

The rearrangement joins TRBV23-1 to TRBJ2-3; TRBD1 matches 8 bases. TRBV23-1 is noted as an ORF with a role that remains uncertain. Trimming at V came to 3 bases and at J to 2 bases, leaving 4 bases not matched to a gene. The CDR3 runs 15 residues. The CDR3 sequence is CASSHQTGDTDTQYF. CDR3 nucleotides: TGCGCCAGCAGTCATCAGACAGGGGACACAGATACGCAGTATTTT.

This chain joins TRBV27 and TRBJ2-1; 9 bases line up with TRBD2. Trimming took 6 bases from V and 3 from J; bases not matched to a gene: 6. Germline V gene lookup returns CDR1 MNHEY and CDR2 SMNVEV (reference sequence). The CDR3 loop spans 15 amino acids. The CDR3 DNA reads TGTGCCAGCAGAGAGCGGGAGGTTGACTACAATGAGCAGTTCTTC. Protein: CASREREVDYNEQFF.

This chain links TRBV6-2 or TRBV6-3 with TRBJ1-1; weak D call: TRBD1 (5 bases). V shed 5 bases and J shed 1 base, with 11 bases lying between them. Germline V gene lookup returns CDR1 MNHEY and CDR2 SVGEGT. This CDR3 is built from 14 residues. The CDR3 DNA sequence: TGTGCCAGCAGTCTGGGGGGTTCGAACACTGAAGCTTTCTTT. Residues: CASSLGGSNTEAFF.

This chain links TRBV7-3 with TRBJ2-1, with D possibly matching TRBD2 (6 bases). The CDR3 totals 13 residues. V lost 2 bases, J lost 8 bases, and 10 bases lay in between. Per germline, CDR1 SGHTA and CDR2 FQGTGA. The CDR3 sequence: CASSLPPSDEQFF. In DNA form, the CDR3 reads TGTGCCAGCAGCTTACCCCCTAGCGATGAGCAGTTCTTC. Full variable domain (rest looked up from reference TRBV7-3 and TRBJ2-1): GAGVSQTPSNKVTEKGKYVELRCDPISGHTALYWYRQSLGQGPEFLIYFQGTGAADDSGLPNDRFFAVRPEGSVSTLKIQRTERGDSAVYLCASSLPPSDEQFFGPGTRLTVL.